This T cell receptor (beta chain) was recorded in a study of blood T cells in healthy people across ages. This clonotype was picked up one time. The antigen is unknown. The CDR3 is 15 amino acids. Germline lookup yields CDR1 LGHNA and CDR2 YSLEER. V shed 0 bases and J 11 bases; nucleotides not matched to a gene: 9. Next came a second PCR, run for roughly 7 to 12 cycles, which used a sample-barcoded 5' primer along with a J-beta primer mix. CDR3-containing paired-end reads numbering at least 2.5 million came from each sample. One entry per CDR3 protein, called by TCRdb with MiXCR from the 5' RACE reads. The sample contains over a million distinct CDR3 sequences, approximately 42% of which appear only once. Collection of ten milliliters of peripheral blood was performed for each donor. Per sample, at least 5 micrograms of total RNA were extracted. Whole-study results and caveats: Any changes in expanded clonotypes were possibly confounded, as donor CMV status remained unknown.

The source of this sequence is a woman in her late teens or twenties in good health. The sequenced sample was blood. This chain joins TRBV4-3 and TRBJ2-5; 10 nucleotides align to TRBD1. The CDR3 here is CASSQEMGQGYVQYF. As DNA, the CDR3 is TGCGCCAGCAGCCAAGAAATGGGACAGGGGTACGTGCAGTACTTC.